What follows describes a single T cell receptor beta chain. Deletions cut 0 bases from V and 3 bases from J, with 10 bases between. CDR3 length: 15 amino acids. Germline-derived CDR1 and CDR2 are SGDLS and YYNGEE. These data belong to a study of blood T cell repertoires in COVID-19. Study-wide background: Material from acute and convalescent COVID-19 was sourced from the United States, Italy and Spain.

Measured with immunoSEQ multiplex PCR; TCRdb has only the in-frame clones, and not every one. The sample lists under 300,000 clones; 90% were seen once. This receptor was obtained from a woman aged 55-69 years with COVID-19, enrolled during active disease. The sequencing input was peripheral blood. The chain has TRBV9 and TRBJ2-1; tentative D call: TRBD2 (6 bases). CDR3 region: CASSVGDSGYNEQFF. CDR3 sequence (DNA): TGTGCCAGCAGCGTAGGCGATAGCGGCTACAATGAGCAGTTCTTC.